The next 2 T cell receptor beta chains were all read from a single sample in a study of blood T cell repertoires in COVID-19. TCRdb's table, derived via immunoSEQ multiplex PCR, lists solely in-frame clones and lacks some. The data contain about 85,000 clones, around nine tenths of them singletons. Sequencing was carried out using peripheral blood. The receptors shown here come from a man in his forties or fifties with acute or convalescent COVID-19.

The J gene is TRBJ1-5, the V gene TRBV30, with a tentative D call TRBD1 (6 bases). The CDR3 covers 12 residues. V shed 7 bases and J shed 6 bases, with 13 bases lying between them. Germline-derived CDR1 and CDR2 are GTSNPN and SVGIG (reference sequence). Here the CDR3 DNA reads TGTGCCTCCGGAGGGGGGGGTCAGCCCCAGCATTTT. It codes for CASGGGGQPQHF.

The rearrangement joins TRBV28 to TRBJ1-1; 7 nucleotides align to TRBD1. The ends lost 5 bases at V and 1 base at J; junction bases unmatched: 7. CDR3 length: 15 residues. CDR1 is MDHEN, CDR2 SYDVKM, per germline. The DNA for the CDR3 is TGTGCCAGCAGTACTACGGACAGGTCGAACACTGAAGCTTTCTTT. It yields the protein CASSTTDRSNTEAFF.